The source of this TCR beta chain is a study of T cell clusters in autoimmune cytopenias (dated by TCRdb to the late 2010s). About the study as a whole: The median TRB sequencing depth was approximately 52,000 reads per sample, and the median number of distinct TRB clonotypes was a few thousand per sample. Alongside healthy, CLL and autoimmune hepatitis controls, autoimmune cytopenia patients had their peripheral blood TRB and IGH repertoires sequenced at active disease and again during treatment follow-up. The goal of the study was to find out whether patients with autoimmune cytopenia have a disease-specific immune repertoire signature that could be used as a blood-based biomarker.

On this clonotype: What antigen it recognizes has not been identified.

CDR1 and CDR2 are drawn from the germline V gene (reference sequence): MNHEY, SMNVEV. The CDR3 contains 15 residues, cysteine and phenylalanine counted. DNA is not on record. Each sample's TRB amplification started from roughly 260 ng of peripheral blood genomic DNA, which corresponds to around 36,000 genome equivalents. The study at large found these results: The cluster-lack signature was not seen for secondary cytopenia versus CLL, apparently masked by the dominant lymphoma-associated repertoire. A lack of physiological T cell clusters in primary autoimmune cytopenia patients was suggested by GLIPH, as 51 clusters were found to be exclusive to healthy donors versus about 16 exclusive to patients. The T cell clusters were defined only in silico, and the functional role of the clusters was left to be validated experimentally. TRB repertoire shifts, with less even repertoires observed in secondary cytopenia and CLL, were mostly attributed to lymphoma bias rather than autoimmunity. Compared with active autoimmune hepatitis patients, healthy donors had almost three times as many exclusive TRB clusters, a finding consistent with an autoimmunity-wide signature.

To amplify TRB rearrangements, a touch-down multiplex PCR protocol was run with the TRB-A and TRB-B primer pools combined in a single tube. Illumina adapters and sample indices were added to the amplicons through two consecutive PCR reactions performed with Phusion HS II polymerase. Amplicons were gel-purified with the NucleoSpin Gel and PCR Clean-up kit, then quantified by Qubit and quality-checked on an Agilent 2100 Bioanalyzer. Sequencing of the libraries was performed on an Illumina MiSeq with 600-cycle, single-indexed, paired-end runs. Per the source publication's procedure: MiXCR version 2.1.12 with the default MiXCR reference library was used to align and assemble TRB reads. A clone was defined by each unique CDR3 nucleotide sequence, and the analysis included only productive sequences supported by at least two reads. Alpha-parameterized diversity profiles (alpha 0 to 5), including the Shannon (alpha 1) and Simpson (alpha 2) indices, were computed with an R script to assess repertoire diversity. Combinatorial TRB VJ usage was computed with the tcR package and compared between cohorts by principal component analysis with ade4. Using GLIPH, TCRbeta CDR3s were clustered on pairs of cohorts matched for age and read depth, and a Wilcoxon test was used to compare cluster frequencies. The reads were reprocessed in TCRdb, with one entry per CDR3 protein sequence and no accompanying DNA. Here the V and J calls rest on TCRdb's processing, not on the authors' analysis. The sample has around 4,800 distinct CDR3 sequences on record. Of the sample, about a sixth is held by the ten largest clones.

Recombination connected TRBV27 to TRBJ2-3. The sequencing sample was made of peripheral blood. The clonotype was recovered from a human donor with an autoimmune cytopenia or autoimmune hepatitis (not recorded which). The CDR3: CASSSKGLAADTQYF.